This T cell receptor (beta chain) emerged from a study of blood T cell repertoires in COVID-19. The sample holds a few counts of this clone. Assay used: immunoSEQ multiplex PCR; TCRdb lists only in-frame clones, some missing. Among under 130,000 clones listed, approximately 80% were seen once. CDR1 and CDR2 (germline): SGHDN, FVKESK. V shed 5 bases and J shed 1 base, with 14 bases lying between them. This CDR3 spans 15 amino acids. The sequence was collected from a woman of 80 years or more with acute or convalescent COVID-19. Sequences were obtained from peripheral blood. V usage is TRBV14 and J usage is TRBJ2-5; possible D gene TRBD2, 6 bases. In nucleotides, the CDR3 is TGTGCCAGCAGCTATTCGACTAGACTCCAAGAGACCCAGTACTTC. It codes for CASSYSTRLQETQYF.